The 14 T cell receptor beta chains below were found in one sample sequenced in a study of beta chain features in type 1 diabetes. The entirety of the isolated RNA underwent reverse transcription, so expressed TCRB transcripts were sequenced. Clones were read by immunoSEQ multiplex PCR, and TCRdb kept only the in-frame ones, dropping some. The data contain about 210,000 clones, roughly 10% of them seen just once; the ten biggest clones take up roughly 1.4%. Sequenced: central memory CD4+ T cells from blood. The source of these receptors is a man aged 18 to 35 in good health.

This clone turned up a few times. The J gene is TRBJ2-2, the V gene TRBV7-3, with 7 bases identical to TRBD1. CDR3 length: 14 amino acids. Germline V gene sequence: CDR1 SGHTA, CDR2 FQGTGA. The V segment lost 5 bases and the J segment 7 bases; nucleotides outside the gene matches: 7. Here the CDR3 DNA reads TGTGCCAGCAGCCTGGACAGGCTGGGCGGGGAGCTGTTTTTT. Its protein product is CASSLDRLGGELFF.

This clone occurred a few times. This sequence joins TRBV5-1 and TRBJ2-7; no clear D gene. The CDR3 runs 15 residues. The V end was cut by 0 bases, the J end by 0 bases, with 10 bases between. Looked up from germline, CDR1 is SGHRS and CDR2 is YFSETQ. CDR3 sequence (DNA): TGCGCCAGCAGCTTGGTTGCGGCAAGCTCCTACGAGCAGTACTTC. Protein product: CASSLVAASSYEQYF.

This chain links TRBV7-2 with TRBJ1-1; D is unresolved. The V gene lost 8 bases and the J gene lost 6 bases, with 16 bases spanning the gap. The CDR3 is 13 amino acids. Germline CDR1 reads SGHTA; CDR2 reads FQGNSA. The CDR3 loop reads CASEEGWLAEAFF. CDR3 bases: TGTGCCAGCGAAGAGGGTTGGCTGGCTGAAGCTTTCTTT.

The J gene is TRBJ2-1, the V gene TRBV7-2; 8 nucleotides align to TRBD1. The CDR3 is 15 amino acids. Germline V gene data show CDR1 as SGHTA and CDR2 as FQGNSA. The V gene end was trimmed by 1 base and the J gene end by 3 bases; junction bases not matched to a gene: 2. DNA for the CDR3: TGTGCCAGCAGCTTAGTGGGACAGGTCTACAATGAGCAGTTCTTC. Its protein product is CASSLVGQVYNEQFF.

V gene TRBV28 combines with J gene TRBJ1-5, with D tentatively TRBD1 (5 bases). The germline V gene has CDR1 MDHEN and CDR2 SYDVKM. This CDR3 has 14 amino acids. The ends were cut back, 10 bases at V and 2 bases at J, with 15 bases in the middle. Written as DNA, the CDR3 is TGTGCCACCAGGGCCGCTGATGGCAATCAGCCCCAGCATTTT. This codes for CATRAADGNQPQHF.

This clone has only a few counts. The rearrangement links TRBV7-9 to TRBJ2-1; no clear D. Germline CDR1 is SEHNR and CDR2 is FQNEAQ (reference sequence). The V end lost 3 bases, the J end lost 8 bases, and 17 bases lay between the germline ends. The CDR3 has 15 residues. The CDR3 coding sequence is TGTGCCAGCAGCTTCCCCTCGGCTGGGATCGATGAGCAGTTCTTC. This gives the protein CASSFPSAGIDEQFF. Looking up the rest from reference TRBV7-9 and TRBJ2-1 gives the full variable domain: DTGVSQNPRHKITKRGQNVTFRCDPISEHNRLYWYRQTLGQGPEFLTYFQNEAQLEKSRLLSDRFSAERPKGSFSTLEIQRTEQGDSAMYLCASSFPSAGIDEQFFGPGTRLTVL.

This clone has a count of ten or more. This chain connects TRBV7-9 to TRBJ2-3; 9 nucleotides match TRBD2. CDR3 length: 14 amino acids. Germline V gene data show CDR1 as SEHNR and CDR2 as FQNEAQ (reference sequence). V lost 0 bases, J lost 9 bases, and 4 bases stayed unmatched. CDR3 sequence (DNA): TGTGCCAGCAGCTTAGCGAATAGCGGGGGAACGCAGTATTTT. Translated: CASSLANSGGTQYF.

This clone turned up a few times. This sequence joins TRBV29-1 and TRBJ2-7; 11 positions match TRBD2. Looked up from germline, CDR1 is SQVTM and CDR2 is ANQGSEA. The CDR3 contains 17 residues. The trim removed 5 bases at V and 2 bases at J, leaving 14 bases unmatched. The CDR3 region is CSVFEVAGGPAAYEQYF. DNA for the CDR3: TGCAGCGTTTTCGAGGTAGCGGGAGGGCCCGCCGCCTACGAGCAGTACTTC.

CDR3 sequence (DNA): TGTGCCAGCAGTAGAACTAGCGGGAGCCCCTACGAGCAGTACTTC. Its protein product is CASSRTSGSPYEQYF. The genes are TRBV21-1 and TRBJ2-7; the table's TRBD2 call for D was not verified on the DNA. TRBV21-1 is noted as a pseudogene. The CDR3 consists of 15 residues.

This clone has only a few counts. The chain recombines TRBV9 with TRBJ2-7; D is unclear. This CDR3 comprises 17 residues. V was clipped by 0 bases and J by 0 bases, with 16 bases between them. The V gene's germline CDR1 is SGDLS and CDR2 YYNGEE. CDR3 region: CASSVGLAGSFSYEQYF. CDR3 sequence (DNA): TGTGCCAGCAGCGTAGGTCTGGCAGGCTCTTTCTCCTACGAGCAGTACTTC.

This chain joins TRBV27 and TRBJ1-1, with D unclear. Per germline, CDR1 MNHEY and CDR2 SMNVEV (reference sequence). V lost 0 bases to trimming and J lost 1 base, with 9 bases between them. CDR3 length: 15 amino acids. The CDR3 nucleotides are TGTGCCAGCAGTTTATCGGGCCAGGCGAACACTGAAGCTTTCTTT. Its protein is CASSLSGQANTEAFF.

The chain carries TRBV5-6 and TRBJ2-1; D is unresolved. The germline gives CDR1 SGHDT, CDR2 YYEEEE. Trimming took 3 bases from V and 4 from J, leaving 8 bases between them. This CDR3 is built from 13 residues. DNA of the CDR3: TGTGCCAGCAGCTACGGACGGTACAATGAGCAGTTCTTC. Encoded protein: CASSYGRYNEQFF.

The chain joins TRBV13 to TRBJ2-5; TRBD2 matches at 8 bases. V was pared by 0 bases and J by 7 bases, with 7 bases of the junction left unmatched. This CDR3 spans 15 amino acids. Looked up from germline, CDR1 is PRHDT and CDR2 is FYEKMQ (reference sequence). As DNA, the CDR3 is TGTGCCAGCAGCTTAGGTAGCGGGACCACCAGGACCCAGTACTTC. It codes for CASSLGSGTTRTQYF.

V is TRBV19 and J is TRBJ2-4; TRBD2 matches at 8 bases. Germline trimming cut 5 bases from V and 1 base from J; bases unmatched to any gene: 13. This CDR3 spans 18 amino acids. Germline V gives CDR1 LNHDA, CDR2 SQIVND (reference sequence). In DNA, the CDR3 is TGTGCCAGTAGTTCCCCCGTCGGGGGGGCTCGGGCCAAAAACATTCAGTACTTC. This codes for CASSSPVGGARAKNIQYF.